The clone carrying this TCR beta chain occurred a few times. What it binds is unknown. One base away lies a much larger clone, so this may be a sequencing read error. Gene names refer to mouse genes. Read data end 4 residues before the CDR3 end; the end is taken from the germline J gene. Other nucleotide sequences in the sample specify the same CDR3. As the sequencing template, cDNA was produced by extracting RNA and reverse transcribing it. Sequencing used immunoSEQ multiplex PCR; TCRdb keeps in-frame clones, though not all of them. The profile covers around 290,000 clones, none occurring a single time. Cells that came from pooled cutaneous lymph nodes were sorted using CD4, CD8alpha, NKG2D, NKG2ACE and other markers. Trimming took 0 bases from V and 1 from J, leaving 9 bases between them. The CDR3 extends over 15 amino acids. Germline V CDR1 and CDR2: NSHNY, SYGAGN. The sample comes from a study of CD8+ T cells in alopecia areata. Regarding the study as a whole: Lesional scalp displayed greater clonality than normal scalp, most notably in alopecia totalis/universalis.

The gene calls are TRBV13-1 and TRBJ2-3; weak D call: TRBD2 (5 bases). Material for sequencing was CD4+ T cells sorted from a lymph node. This receptor was obtained from a C3H/HeJ mouse with alopecia areata. These mice share the MHC haplotype H2-k. CDR3 bases read: TGTGCCAGCAGTGATGCTGGGTCTGGTGCAGAA. This translates into CASSDAGSGAE. The complete CDR3 reads CASSDAGSGAETLYF.